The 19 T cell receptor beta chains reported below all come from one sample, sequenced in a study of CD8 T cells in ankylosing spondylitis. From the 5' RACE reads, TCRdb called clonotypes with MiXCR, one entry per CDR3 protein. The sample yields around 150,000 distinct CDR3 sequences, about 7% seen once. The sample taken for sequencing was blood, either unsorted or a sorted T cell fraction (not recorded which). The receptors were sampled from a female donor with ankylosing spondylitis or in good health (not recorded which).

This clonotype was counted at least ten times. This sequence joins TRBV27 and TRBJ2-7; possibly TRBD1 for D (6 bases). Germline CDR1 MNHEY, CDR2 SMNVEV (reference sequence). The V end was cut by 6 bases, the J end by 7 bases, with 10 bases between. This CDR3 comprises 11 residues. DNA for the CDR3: TGTGCCAGCAGCCGAGGGGGTGAGCAGTACTTC. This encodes CASSRGGEQYF.

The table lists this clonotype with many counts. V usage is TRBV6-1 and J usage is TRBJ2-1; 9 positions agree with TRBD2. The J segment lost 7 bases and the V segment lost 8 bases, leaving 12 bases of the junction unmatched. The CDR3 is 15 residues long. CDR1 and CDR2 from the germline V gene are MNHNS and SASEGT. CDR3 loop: CASGAQAGGRNEQFF. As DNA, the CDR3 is TGTGCCAGCGGGGCCCAAGCGGGGGGAAGGAATGAGCAGTTCTTC.

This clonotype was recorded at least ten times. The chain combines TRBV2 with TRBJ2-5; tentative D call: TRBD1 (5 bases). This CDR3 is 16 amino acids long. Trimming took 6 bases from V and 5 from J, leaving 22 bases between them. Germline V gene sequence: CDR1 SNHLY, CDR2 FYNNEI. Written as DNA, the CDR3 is TGTGCCAGCAGGGGTGTCAGGGATACATGGCGGGAGACCCAGTACTTC. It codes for CASRGVRDTWRETQYF.

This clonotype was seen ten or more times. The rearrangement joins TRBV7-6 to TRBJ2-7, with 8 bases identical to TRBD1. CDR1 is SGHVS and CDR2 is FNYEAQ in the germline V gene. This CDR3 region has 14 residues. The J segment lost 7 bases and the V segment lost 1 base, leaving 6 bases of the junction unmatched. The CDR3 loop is CASSLGQGAGEQYF. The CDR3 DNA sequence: TGTGCCAGCAGCTTAGGCCAGGGGGCAGGAGAGCAGTACTTC.

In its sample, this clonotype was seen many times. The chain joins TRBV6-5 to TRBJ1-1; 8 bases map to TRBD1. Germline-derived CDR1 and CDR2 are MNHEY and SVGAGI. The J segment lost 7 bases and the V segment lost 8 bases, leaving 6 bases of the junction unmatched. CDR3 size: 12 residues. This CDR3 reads CASRTGRGEAFF. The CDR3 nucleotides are TGTGCCAGCCGGACAGGGAGGGGTGAAGCTTTCTTT.

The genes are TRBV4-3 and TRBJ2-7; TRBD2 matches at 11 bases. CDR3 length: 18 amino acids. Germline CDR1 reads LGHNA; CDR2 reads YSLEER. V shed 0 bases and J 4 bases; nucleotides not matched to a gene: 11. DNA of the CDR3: TGCGCCAGCAGCCAAGATCCTCCTAGCGGGGGGATAGGATACGAGCAGTACTTC. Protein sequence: CASSQDPPSGGIGYEQYF.

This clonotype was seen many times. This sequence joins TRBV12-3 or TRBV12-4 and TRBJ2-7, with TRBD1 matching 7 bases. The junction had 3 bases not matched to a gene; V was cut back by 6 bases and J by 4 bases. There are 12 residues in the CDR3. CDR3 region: CASRSGQYEQYF. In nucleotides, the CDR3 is TGTGCCAGCAGGTCGGGACAGTACGAGCAGTACTTC.

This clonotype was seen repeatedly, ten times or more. The CDR3 sequence: CASRQQVSNTEAFF. CDR3 bases: TGTGCCAGCCGTCAACAGGTTTCGAACACTGAAGCTTTCTTT. The chain links TRBV19 to TRBJ1-1; D is possibly TRBD1 (5 bases). The V gene lost 9 bases and the J gene lost 1 base, with 15 bases spanning the gap. This CDR3 is built from 14 residues. From germline, CDR1 is LNHDA and CDR2 SQIVND (reference sequence).

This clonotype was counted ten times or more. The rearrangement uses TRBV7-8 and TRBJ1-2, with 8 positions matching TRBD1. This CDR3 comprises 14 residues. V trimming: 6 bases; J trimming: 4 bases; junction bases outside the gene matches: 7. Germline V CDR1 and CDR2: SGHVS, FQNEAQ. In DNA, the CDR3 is TGTGCCAGCAGGCCCGACAGGGGCCTCTATGGCTACACCTTC. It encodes CASRPDRGLYGYTF.

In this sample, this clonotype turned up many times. The DNA of the CDR3 is TGTGCCAGCCTCCGAGGGGGGCAGTATGAAAAACTGTTTTTT. Amino acid sequence: CASLRGGQYEKLFF. This chain links TRBV27 with TRBJ1-4; tentatively, D is TRBD1 (6 bases). This CDR3 is 14 amino acids long. Deletions cut 8 bases from V and 6 bases from J, with 16 bases between. Germline CDR1 reads MNHEY; CDR2 reads SMNVEV (reference sequence).

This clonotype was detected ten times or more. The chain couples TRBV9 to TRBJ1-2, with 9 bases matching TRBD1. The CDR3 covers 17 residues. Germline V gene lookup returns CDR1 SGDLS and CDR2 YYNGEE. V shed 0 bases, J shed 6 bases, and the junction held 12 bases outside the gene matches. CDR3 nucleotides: TGTGCCAGCAGCGTAGATGGTACAGGGGGCCTTCTGGATGGCTACACCTTC. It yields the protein CASSVDGTGGLLDGYTF. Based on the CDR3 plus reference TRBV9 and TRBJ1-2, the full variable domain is DSGVTQTPKHLITATGQRVTLRCSPRSGDLSVYWYQQSLDQGLQFLIQYYNGEERAKGNILERFSAQQFPDLHSELNLSSLELGDSALYFCASSVDGTGGLLDGYTFGSGTRLTVV.

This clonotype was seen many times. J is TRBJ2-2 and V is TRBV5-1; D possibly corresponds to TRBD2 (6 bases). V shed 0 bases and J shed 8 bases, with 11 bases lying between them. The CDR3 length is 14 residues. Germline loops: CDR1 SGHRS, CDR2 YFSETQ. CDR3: CASSLDGGQGELFF. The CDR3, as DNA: TGCGCCAGCAGCTTGGATGGAGGGCAAGGGGAGCTGTTTTTT.

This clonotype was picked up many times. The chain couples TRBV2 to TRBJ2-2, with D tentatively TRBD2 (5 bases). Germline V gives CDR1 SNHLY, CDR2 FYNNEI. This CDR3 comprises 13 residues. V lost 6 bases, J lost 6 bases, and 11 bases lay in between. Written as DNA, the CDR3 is TGTGCCAGCAGGGGTAGCGAGTCCGGGGAGCTGTTTTTT. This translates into CASRGSESGELFF.

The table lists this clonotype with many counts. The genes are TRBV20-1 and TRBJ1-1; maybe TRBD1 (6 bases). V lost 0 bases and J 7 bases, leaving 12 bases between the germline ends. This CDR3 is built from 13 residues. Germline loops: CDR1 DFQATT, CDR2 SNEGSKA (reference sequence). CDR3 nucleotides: TGCAGTGCTAGAGATTTACAGGGCGTTGAAGCTTTCTTT. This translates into CSARDLQGVEAFF.

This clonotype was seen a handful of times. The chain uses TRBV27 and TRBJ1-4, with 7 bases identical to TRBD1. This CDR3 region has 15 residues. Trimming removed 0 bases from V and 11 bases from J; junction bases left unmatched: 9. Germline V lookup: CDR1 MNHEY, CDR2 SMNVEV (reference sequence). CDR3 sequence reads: CASSLSGRGRGKLFF. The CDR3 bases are TGTGCCAGCAGTTTATCGGGGAGGGGGCGCGGGAAACTGTTTTTT.

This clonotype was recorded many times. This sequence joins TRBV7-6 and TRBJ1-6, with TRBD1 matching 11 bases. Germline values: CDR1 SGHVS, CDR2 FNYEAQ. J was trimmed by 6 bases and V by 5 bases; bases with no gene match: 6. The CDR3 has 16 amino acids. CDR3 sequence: CASSIGQGAANSPLHF. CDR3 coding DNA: TGTGCCAGCAGCATAGGACAGGGGGCGGCTAATTCACCCCTCCACTTT.

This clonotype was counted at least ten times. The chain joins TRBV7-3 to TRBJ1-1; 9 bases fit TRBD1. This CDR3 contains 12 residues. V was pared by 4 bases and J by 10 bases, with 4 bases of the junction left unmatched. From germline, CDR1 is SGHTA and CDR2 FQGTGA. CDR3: CASSSNRGLAFF. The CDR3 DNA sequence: TGTGCCAGCAGCTCAAACAGGGGGCTAGCTTTCTTT.

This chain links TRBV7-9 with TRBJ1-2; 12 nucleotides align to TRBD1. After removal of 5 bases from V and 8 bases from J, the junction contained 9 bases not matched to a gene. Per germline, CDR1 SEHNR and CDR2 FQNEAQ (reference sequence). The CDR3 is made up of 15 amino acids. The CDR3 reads CASSTPGTGGRGYTF. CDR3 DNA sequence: TGTGCCAGCAGCACACCCGGGACAGGGGGCAGGGGCTACACCTTC.

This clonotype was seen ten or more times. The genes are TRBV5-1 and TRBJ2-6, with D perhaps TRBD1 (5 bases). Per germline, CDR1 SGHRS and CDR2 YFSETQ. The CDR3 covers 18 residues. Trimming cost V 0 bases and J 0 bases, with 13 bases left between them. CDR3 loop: CASSLGWGSSSGANVLTF. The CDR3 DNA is TGCGCCAGCAGCTTGGGGTGGGGCTCGAGCTCTGGGGCCAACGTCCTGACTTTC.